This TCR beta chain was documented in a study of OX40 agonist ivuxolimab in advanced cancers. Study summary: Ivuxolimab is an agonistic anti-OX40 (CD134) antibody, and patients were treated with it. Hepatocellular carcinoma, melanoma, renal cell or head and neck cancer occurred in dose-escalation patients.

Study-wide results and caveats: Doses of 0.1 to 3.0 mg/kg were accompanied by clonal expansion of CD4+ and CD8+ blood T cells by week 6. Partial responders treated at 0.1-3.0 mg/kg exhibited clonal expansion among the lowest measured.

Some clones are missing from TCRdb's copy, which holds only in-frame ones; the method was immunoSEQ multiplex PCR. Of tens of thousands of clones listed, roughly 88% are singletons. As concerns this clone: The antigen is undetermined.

The starting material was CD4+ or CD8+ T cells sorted from blood, obtained in a trial of the OX40 agonist ivuxolimab. The receptor comes from an adult with an advanced solid tumor such as melanoma, head and neck, liver or kidney cancer.

The DNA for the CDR3 is TGTGCCAGCAGCAGGCAGGAGAACACTGAAGCTTTCTTT. Translation: CASSRQENTEAFF. This chain uses TRBV7-9 with TRBJ1-1; the D is unclear. Trimming left V 5 bases short and J 1 base short, with 8 bases between. CDR3 length: 13 residues. Germline CDR1 is SEHNR and CDR2 is FQNEAQ (reference sequence).